This TCR beta chain is drawn from a study of tumor and adjacent non-tumor tissue in lung cancer (dated by TCRdb to 2016 to 2019). Notes on the research overall: The cohort included eleven to twelve adenocarcinoma, a couple of squamous cell carcinoma and 1 small cell lung cancer patients. In total, sequencing yielded 125,075,908 productive TCRbeta reads, which works out to an average of approximately 4 million reads per sample. The 15 or so patients were aged about 30 to 76 years, included roughly ten men and 5 women, and had TNM stage I to III disease. The study compared bulk TCRbeta repertoires from lung tumor tissue and matched distant non-tumor lung tissue of around 14 lung cancer patients. For each patient, one tumor sample and one normal lung sample were taken, giving a few dozen paired specimens that underwent TCRbeta CDR3 sequencing. Study-wide findings and limitations: Neither the sequencing platform nor unique molecular identifiers are mentioned in the methods. Only approximately 14 patients were in the cohort, and the authors stated that larger samples and more detailed clinical data are needed. Peripheral blood was not sequenced, so blood TCRbeta repertoires in these lung cancer patients were not examined. TCR diversity was significantly higher in younger patients, and higher tumor TCR diversity was associated with shorter overall and disease-free survival. Tumor tissue showed significantly higher TCR diversity (inverse Simpson) than normal lung tissue, at 431.37 vs 166.20 (P = 0.0075, Mann-Whitney U test). The top 100 clones accounted for a significantly larger cumulative portion of the repertoire in normal lung than in tumor tissue.

Bulk unsorted tissue served as the source for RNA extraction, and RNA quality was assessed using a NanoDrop ND-1000 and an Agilent 2100. Normal lung samples were distant non-tumor tissue taken more than 3 cm from the tumor edge. The donors were newly diagnosed lung cancer patients admitted for thoracic surgery in China from August to November 2014 who had not received prior chemotherapy. Patients with previous radiotherapy or chemotherapy, or with another concurrent cancer, were excluded from the study. Surgical tissue pieces of about 1-2.2 cm3 were preserved in RNAlater solution and stored at -80 °C until use. Library prep was done by multiplex PCR. The listed sequencing device is Illumina HiSeq 2500. Following protocols modified from ARM-PCR, the researchers constructed TCRbeta libraries through three rounds of nested PCR with primers (Table S4). Before sequencing, PCR products in the 200-500 bp range were cut out of the gel and cleaned up using the QIAquick gel extraction kit. As for the authors' bioinformatics: Trimmomatic was used to clean the reads, FLASH was used to merge the reads into complete CDR3 sequences, and MiTCR was used to assign the reads to V(D)J germline segments. VDJtools was used to compute clonal diversity as the inverse Simpson's index. In-frame sequences lacking a premature stop codon were counted as productive reads. TCRdb took the public reads, trimmed them with fastp at Q25, ran MiXCR for clone calling and kept in-frame beta chains. Entries are consolidated by CDR3 protein sequence, retaining the most common genes and DNA. Here the V and J calls rest on TCRdb's processing, not on the authors' analysis. The sample profile shows about 60,000 distinct CDR3 sequences; roughly 57% of them were found once. About 30% of the sample rests with the top ten.

A word on this clonotype: Its recognized antigen is unknown. One base away there is no much larger clone; base qualities are not given.

From the cysteine up to the phenylalanine, the CDR3 has a length of 14 residues. Solely the CDR3 DNA is kept, with 42 bases framed from the first base. CDR1 is given as SEHNR and CDR2 as FQNEAQ, both from the germline V gene (reference sequence). Trimming removed 5 bases from V and 9 bases from J, leaving 16 bases between the germline ends. Sequencing was carried out using distant non-tumor lung tissue. The TCR was taken from a man in his 70s with non-small cell lung cancer. The V and J genes are TRBV7-9 and TRBJ1-4, with the D gene uncertain. The CDR3 reads CASSPVGNIQKLFF. Here is the DNA: TGTGCCAGCAGCCCTGTGGGGAACATTCAAAAACTGTTTTTT.